This entry lists 13 T cell receptor beta chains sequenced from one sample in a study of a mutant IDH1 vaccine in newly diagnosed glioma. Time point described: baseline, week 1 (first vaccination visit). The treatment denotes: pre-vaccination baseline after standard-of-care therapy. Data came from immunoSEQ multiplex PCR; TCRdb stores just in-frame clones and leaves some out. The table has around 100,000 clones, over 70% seen once. The sequenced sample was PBMCs, obtained from a glioma patient treated with radiotherapy, temozolomide or both. Receptors originate from a man aged 40-50 years with glioma. Some clones in this sample may be carry-over from other donors' samples.

The V and J genes are TRBV9 and TRBJ2-3; the D call may be TRBD1 or TRBD2 (5 bases each). Germline V lookup: CDR1 SGDLS, CDR2 YYNGEE. The CDR3 has 16 residues. V shed 1 base and J shed 1 base, with 13 bases lying between them. The CDR3 nucleotides read TGTGCCAGCAGCGTATCGGGGCAGCTCCGCACAGATACGCAGTATTTT. Amino acids: CASSVSGQLRTDTQYF.

The rearrangement joins TRBV5-6 to TRBJ2-1; D possibly corresponds to TRBD1 (8 bases). Germline lookup yields CDR1 SGHDT and CDR2 YYEEEE. With 4 bases removed from V and 8 bases from J, the gap between germline ends came to 13 bases. This CDR3 has 13 amino acids. The CDR3 region is CASSNTGGDEQFF. The CDR3 DNA reads as TGTGCCAGCAGCAACACAGGGGGGGATGAGCAGTTCTTC.

The chain recombines TRBV7-9 with TRBJ1-4, with TRBD1 as a possible D gene (6 bases). Germline CDR1 and CDR2: SEHNR and FQNEAQ (reference sequence). V was shortened by 5 bases and J by 4 bases, with 14 bases between the two germline ends. This CDR3 region has 15 residues. The CDR3 region has the DNA TGTGCCAGCAGCCCAGGCGGAGGGGGTAATGAAAAACTGTTTTTT. Protein: CASSPGGGGNEKLFF.

The V and J genes are TRBV5-1 and TRBJ1-2, with TRBD1 as a possible D gene (6 bases). The germline V and J ends were trimmed by 3 bases and 5 bases, with 8 bases remaining between them. From germline, CDR1 is SGHRS and CDR2 YFSETQ. There are 12 residues in the CDR3. The CDR3 loop reads CASSSGTYGYTF. In nucleotides, the CDR3 is TGCGCCAGCAGCTCAGGGACATATGGCTACACCTTC.

This clone was detected a few times. The chain employs TRBV18 and TRBJ1-5, with D possibly TRBD1 on 6 matching bases. Trimming pared 3 bases from V and 4 bases from J, leaving 13 bases between. CDR1 KGHSH and CDR2 LQKENI come from the germline V gene. The CDR3 length is 15 residues. This chain's CDR3 is CASSPWGARNQPQHF. The DNA of the CDR3 is TGTGCCAGCTCACCTTGGGGGGCGCGAAATCAGCCCCAGCATTTT.

V and J are TRBV19 and TRBJ2-7, with 9 bases matching TRBD1. The CDR3 is made up of 15 amino acids. The ends lost 6 bases at V and 2 bases at J; junction bases unmatched: 8. From germline, CDR1 is LNHDA and CDR2 SQIVND (reference sequence). CDR3 sequence: CASRLTGTGTYEQYF. Written as DNA, the CDR3 is TGTGCCAGTAGACTGACCGGGACAGGGACCTACGAGCAGTACTTC. Looking up the rest from reference TRBV19 and TRBJ2-7 gives the full variable domain: DGGITQSPKYLFRKEGQNVTLSCEQNLNHDAMYWYRQDPGQGLRLIYYSQIVNDFQKGDIAEGYSVSREKKESFPLTVTSAQKNPTAFYLCASRLTGTGTYEQYFGPGTRLTVT.

The rearrangement links TRBV13 to TRBJ1-1, with a possible D match to TRBD1 (5 bases). V shed 3 bases and J shed 7 bases, with 18 bases lying between them. The CDR3 totals 15 residues. Looked up from germline, CDR1 is PRHDT and CDR2 is FYEKMQ (reference sequence). The CDR3 reads CASSFTGTGGSEAFF. CDR3 DNA: TGTGCCAGCAGCTTCACAGGCACGGGAGGGAGTGAAGCTTTCTTT.

The chain carries TRBV6-5 and TRBJ2-7; 7 bases are shared with TRBD1. Per the germline V gene, CDR1 is MNHEY and CDR2 is SVGAGI. The V gene end was trimmed by 6 bases and the J gene end by 0 bases; junction bases not matched to a gene: 2. This CDR3 has 13 residues. The chain's CDR3 is CASRGDSSYEQYF. The CDR3 nucleotides read TGTGCCAGCAGGGGGGACAGCTCCTACGAGCAGTACTTC.

The table lists this clone with a count of one. V usage is TRBV6-5 and J usage is TRBJ2-1; 9 nucleotides match TRBD1. V lost 6 bases and J lost 5; bases outside the gene matches: 5. This CDR3 spans 14 amino acids. Germline values: CDR1 MNHEY, CDR2 SVGAGI. The CDR3: CASRGTGTDNEQFF. The CDR3 DNA reads as TGTGCCAGCAGGGGGACAGGGACCGACAATGAGCAGTTCTTC.

This sequence joins TRBV19 and TRBJ1-1; unclear D gene. This CDR3 has 13 amino acids. Trimming stripped 6 bases from V and 0 bases from J, with 8 bases between. Per the germline V gene, CDR1 is LNHDA and CDR2 is SQIVND (reference sequence). As DNA, the CDR3 is TGTGCCAGTAGGTACAGTATGAACACTGAAGCTTTCTTT. Protein product: CASRYSMNTEAFF.

The chain uses TRBV18 and TRBJ1-1; no clear D gene. V shed 0 bases and J shed 3 bases, with 14 bases lying between them. CDR1 is KGHSH, CDR2 LQKENI, per germline. CDR3 length: 16 amino acids. CDR3 nucleotides: TGTGCCAGCTCACCACCGGGTCCCACGGCGGACACTGAAGCTTTCTTT. It translates to CASSPPGPTADTEAFF.

This clone was seen only a few times. The chain is built from TRBV5-4 and TRBJ2-7, with D perhaps TRBD1 (6 bases). V gave up 7 bases and J gave up 5 bases, with 16 bases separating them. The CDR3 is 13 amino acids. Germline V gene data show CDR1 as SGHNT and CDR2 as YYREEE (reference sequence). The DNA for the CDR3 is TGTGCCAGCCAAAGGGGGAGCAACAACGAGCAGTACTTC. This encodes CASQRGSNNEQYF.

The CDR3 spells CASRDRQGKQYF. DNA of the CDR3: TGTGCCAGCAGGGATAGACAGGGCAAGCAGTACTTC. The J gene is TRBJ2-7, the V gene TRBV2; TRBD1 aligns across 7 bases. J was trimmed by 8 bases and V by 6 bases; bases with no gene match: 7. In germline, CDR1 is SNHLY, CDR2 FYNNEI. CDR3 length: 12 amino acids.